This paragraph covers one T cell receptor (beta chain) sequence. The antigen remains undetermined. Each donor had approximately 10 milliliters of peripheral blood drawn. PBMCs were isolated at a quantity of at least 7 million per sample. Sample-barcoded 5' priming and a J-beta primer mix drove a second PCR of about 6 to 11 cycles. Each CDR3 protein is one row after TCRdb ran MiXCR on the 5' RACE reads. The sample records around 1.5 million distinct CDR3 sequences, roughly a third being singletons. This sample was taken from a study of blood T cells in healthy people across ages. The wider study: Through template switching, about one barcoded beta molecule was captured per two T cells, as measured in model experiments.

Study-level findings and limits: Older individuals had lower TCR beta diversity per million T cells (the decline was roughly linear).

V shed 2 bases and J 2 bases; nucleotides not matched to a gene: 5. This CDR3 spans 16 amino acids. Per the germline V gene, CDR1 is SGHTA and CDR2 is FQGTGA. J is TRBJ2-1 and V is TRBV7-3, with 8 bases identical to TRBD2. Sequencing was done on a sample of blood. This clonotype originated in a woman aged 30 to 39 in good health. The CDR3 DNA follows: TGTGCCAGCAGCTTACCGGGAGGGGTCACCTACAATGAGCAGTTCTTC. It specifies CASSLPGGVTYNEQFF.